The rows below give T cell receptor beta chains drawn from one sample of a study of breast tumors, draining lymph nodes, adjacent tissues. Each CDR3 protein is one row after TCRdb ran MiXCR on the multiplex PCR reads. This table holds about 270,000 distinct CDR3 sequences, 30% found once. What was sequenced was axillary lymph node tissue. The receptors derive from a female donor with breast cancer. Some clones in this sample may be carry-over from other donors' samples. The CDR3 runs from the conserved cysteine through the conserved F or W. D genes are given only for firm matches. Clone size, where shown, is once, few, many, or a class for clones that have expanded.

>TRBV29-1|NA|NA|TRBJ2-3|14
TGCAGCGTTGAAGATCTGGGGAGAACAGATACGCAGTATTTT
CSVEDLGRTDTQYF
>TRBV2|NA|many|TRBJ2-1|12
TGTGCCAGCAGTGAGGAGCGTAATGAGCAGTTCTTC
CASSEERNEQFF
>TRBV20-1|NA|many|TRBJ2-1|13
TGCAGTGCTAGCCGACTAGACATCAATGAGCAGTTCTTC
CSASRLDINEQFF
>TRBV3-1|NA|many|TRBJ2-2|14
TGTGCCAGCAGCCAAGTACACATGGGGGGGGAGCTGTTTTTT
CASSQVHMGGELFF
>TRBV4-1|TRBD1|many|TRBJ2-7|15
TGCGCCAGCAGCCAAGCCCAGGGGGCGCTTGGAGAGCAGTACTTC
CASSQAQGALGEQYF
>TRBV11-2|TRBD1|many|TRBJ2-2|15
TGTGCCAGCAGACGGGACAGGGCGAACACCGGGGAGCTGTTTTTT
CASRRDRANTGELFF
>TRBV11-3|TRBD2|many|TRBJ2-5|14
TGTGCCAGCAGCGGGACTAGCGGGAGTGAGACCCAGTACTTC
CASSGTSGSETQYF
>TRBV10-3|TRBD2|NA|TRBJ2-1|15
TGTGCCATCAGTGAGCGACTAGCGGGAGGGTATGAGCAGTTCTTC
CAISERLAGGYEQFF
>TRBV15|NA|NA|TRBJ1-2|14
TGTGCCACCAGTAGAGATAGCCAGGTCCTTGGCTACACCTTC
CATSRDSQVLGYTF
>TRBV30|NA|many|TRBJ1-4|13
TGTGCCTGGAGTGTACGGGGACGTGAAAAACTGTTTTTT
CAWSVRGREKLFF
>TRBV20-1|TRBD2|many|TRBJ2-3|17
TGCAGTGCTAGACCGCGGAGACTAGCGGAGAGCACAGATACGCAGTATTTT
CSARPRRLAESTDTQYF
>TRBV20-1|NA|NA|TRBJ2-3|13
TGCAGTGCTAGTCTCCTAGCGTACAATGAGCAGTATTTT
CSASLLAYNEQYF
>TRBV6-5|NA|many|TRBJ2-3|15
TGTGCCAGCAGGCAGGGGAAAATTCGGGCAGATACGCAGTATTTT
CASRQGKIRADTQYF
>TRBV24-1|NA|NA|TRBJ2-3|20
TGTGCCACCTCCATTACAGGGGGTCTTCGGGAGGGCCTTGGCACAGATACGCAGTATTTT
CATSITGGLREGLGTDTQYF
>TRBV20-1|NA|NA|TRBJ2-7|14
TGCAGTGCTAGAGGTTCCGTCAGGGCCTCCGAGCAGTACTTC
CSARGSVRASEQYF
>TRBV10-3|NA|many|TRBJ1-2|14
TGTGCCATCAGTGAGGGACTTGGAGGTTATGGCTACACCTTC
CAISEGLGGYGYTF
>TRBV5-1|NA|many|TRBJ2-2|15
TGCGCCAGCAGCTTAGACTCCGTCGACACCGGGGAGCTGTTTTTT
CASSLDSVDTGELFF
>TRBV7-9|NA|many|TRBJ2-2|13
TGTGCCAGCAGCTTTAGGGACACCGGGGAGCTGTTTTTT
CASSFRDTGELFF
>TRBV6-1|NA|NA|TRBJ2-5|15
TGTGCCAGCAGTCACACGGGAGCCTACCAAGAGGCCCAGTACTTC
CASSHTGAYQEAQYF
>TRBV25-1|NA|NA|TRBJ1-4|14
TGTGCCAGCAGTGGATTAACAGGGCTCGAAAAACTGTTTTTT
CASSGLTGLEKLFF
>TRBV7-2|NA|many|TRBJ2-3|14
TGTGCCAGCAGCTCGGGACTCGACACAGATACGCAGTATTTT
CASSSGLDTDTQYF
>TRBV20-1|NA|many|TRBJ2-5|14
TGCAGTGCGGACGGACTGGGGGTTGAGGAGACCCAGTACTTC
CSADGLGVEETQYF
>TRBV20-1|TRBD1|many|TRBJ1-5|15
TGCAGTGCTAGTCTATCCGGGACAGTGGAACAGCCCCAGCATTTT
CSASLSGTVEQPQHF
>TRBV10-2|TRBD2|many|TRBJ2-3|15
TGCGCCAGCTCCGAGTGGGGGGGAGTGGCAGATACGCAGTATTTT
CASSEWGGVADTQYF
>TRBV20-1|NA|many|TRBJ1-5|13
TGCAGTGCTGCCGGGGGAAGGGATCAGCCCCAGCATTTT
CSAAGGRDQPQHF
>TRBV24-1|TRBD2|many|TRBJ2-1|15
TGTGCCACCAGTGGAAGTCTAGCGGGCTACAATGAGCAGTTCTTC
CATSGSLAGYNEQFF
>TRBV4-1|NA|many|TRBJ2-3|15
TGCGCCAGCAGCCAACGACTGTCGGGCACAGATACGCAGTATTTT
CASSQRLSGTDTQYF
>TRBV7-2|NA|many|TRBJ2-7|12
TGTGCCAGCAGCTTAGGACCGGGGCCCGCAGACTTC
CASSLGPGPADF
>TRBV2|NA|NA|TRBJ2-6|15
TGTGCCAGCAGTTTACAGGGATCTGGGGCCAACGTCCTGACTTTC
CASSLQGSGANVLTF
>TRBV19|NA|few|TRBJ1-1|12
TGTGCCACCCAATCGGGGAACACTGAAGCTTTCTTT
CATQSGNTEAFF
>TRBV20-1|NA|NA|TRBJ2-7|12
TGCAGTGCTAGTAGGAGCTCCTACGTGCAGTACTTC
CSASRSSYVQYF
>TRBV15|NA|many|TRBJ2-1|16
TGTGCCACCAGCAGAGATATTTCCGGGGCGGACAATGAGCAGTTCTTC
CATSRDISGADNEQFF
>TRBV5-8|NA|NA|TRBJ2-3|14
TGTGCCAGCAACTTGGGGCAGGGCACAGATACGCAGTATTTT
CASNLGQGTDTQYF
>TRBV24-1|NA|NA|TRBJ2-3|18
TGTGCCACCAGTGATCACCGAAGGGCTGCCCCTAGCACAGATACGCAGTATTTC
CATSDHRRAAPSTDTQYF
>TRBV6-2/TRBV6-3|NA|NA|TRBJ2-3|15
TGTGCCAGCAGTTACTCGTCTCTAGGCGCAGATACGCAGTATTTT
CASSYSSLGADTQYF
>TRBV24-1|NA|NA|TRBJ2-7|13
TGTGCCACCGGTGATTTAGGGGGGGACGAGCAGTGCTTC
CATGDLGGDEQCF
>TRBV4-1|NA|few|TRBJ2-1|16
TGTGCCAGCAGCCAAGATCAAGGGAATTCCTACAATGAGCAGTCCTTC
CASSQDQGNSYNEQSF
>TRBV7-2|NA|NA|TRBJ1-5|16
TGTGCCAGCAGCTTAGGGCCAGCAGGGAGCAATCAGCCCCAGCATTTT
CASSLGPAGSNQPQHF
>TRBV5-6|NA|NA|TRBJ2-3|15
TGTGCCAGCAGAGGGGGGAGCCCCTCGTGGGATACGCAGTATTTC
CASRGGSPSWDTQYF
>TRBV29-1|NA|once|TRBJ1-2|11
TGCAGCTTGACAGGCGACCATGGCTACACCTTC
CSLTGDHGYTF
>TRBV6-5|NA|many|TRBJ1-2|15
TGTGCCAGCAGTTACGCGGACCCAGGAGGGTATGGCTACACCTTC
CASSYADPGGYGYTF
>TRBV20-1|TRBD2|many|TRBJ2-3|15
TGCAGTGCTAGAGTCAAGCGGGGGACTTCAGATACGCAGTATTTT
CSARVKRGTSDTQYF
>TRBV5-4|NA|NA|TRBJ2-3|15
TGTGCCAGCAGCTTGGACAGGACTCTCACAGATACGCAGTATTTT
CASSLDRTLTDTQYF
>TRBV6-1|NA|many|TRBJ2-7|12
TGTGCCAGCCGGGACAATACCTACGAGCAGTACTTC
CASRDNTYEQYF
>TRBV5-4|NA|many|TRBJ2-3|13
TGTGCCAGCAGCACAGGGCCCGGGGATACGCAGTATTTT
CASSTGPGDTQYF
>TRBV6-5|TRBD2|few|TRBJ2-5|18
TGTGCCAGCAGTTACCTTGGGAAGACTAGCGGGATCGCAGAGACCCAGTACTTC
CASSYLGKTSGIAETQYF
>TRBV6-6|TRBD1|many|TRBJ2-3|15
TGTGCCAGCAGTGAGGGACAGCGATACACAGATACGCAGTATTTT
CASSEGQRYTDTQYF
>TRBV19|NA|many|TRBJ1-6|15
TGTGCCAGTAGTAGCCGGGACACTTATAATTCACCCCTCCACTTT
CASSSRDTYNSPLHF
>TRBV5-5|NA|many|TRBJ2-5|13
TGTGCCAGCACCCAAGGGGGATGGGAGACCCAGTACTTC
CASTQGGWETQYF
>TRBV7-3|TRBD2|many|TRBJ2-2|16
TGTGCCAGCAGCTTAACCTCGGGTAGCGGGGGCGGGGAGCTGTTTTTT
CASSLTSGSGGGELFF
>TRBV6-5|NA|many|TRBJ2-5|14
TGTGCCAGCAGTAAACAGGGTGCCCAAGAGACCCAGTACTTC
CASSKQGAQETQYF
>TRBV12-3/TRBV12-4|TRBD2|NA|TRBJ2-6|18
TGTGCCAGCAGTGACCTAGCGGGAGGAGGGGCTGGGGCCAACGTCCTGACTTTC
CASSDLAGGGAGANVLTF
>TRBV20-1|TRBD2|many|TRBJ2-5|14
TGCAGTGCTAGTATGACTAGCGGGATTGAGACCCAGTACTTC
CSASMTSGIETQYF
>TRBV20-1|NA|many|TRBJ2-7|14
TGCAGTGCTAGCCGACAGCCCTACCCCTACGAGCAGTACTTC
CSASRQPYPYEQYF
>TRBV15|NA|many|TRBJ2-5|12
TGTGCCACCAGCAGAGAAAGCCAGACCCAGTACTTC
CATSRESQTQYF